This T cell receptor (beta chain) was identified in a study of T cells after yellow fever vaccination. Study information: Fractions containing few cells were prepared with SMART-Seq v4 Ultra Low Input. Study observations and caveats: A small proportion of clonotypes was detected in both the CD4 and CD8 compartments. Post-booster repertoires again held most primary-vaccination clones (roughly 96% CD4, about 90% CD8). FACS-sorted repertoires might harbor abundant contaminating clonotypes from the bulk population.

Concerning this clonotype itself: Its matching antigen is unknown.

Via MiXCR, TCRdb re-called the 5' RACE reads, giving one row per CDR3 protein. The sample consists of about 320,000 distinct CDR3 sequences, around 13% of them appearing once. Germline CDR1 KGHDR, CDR2 SFDVKD. This CDR3 comprises 15 residues. V gave up 4 bases and J gave up 4 bases; unmatched junction bases: 7. The V gene is TRBV24-1, the J gene TRBJ2-5; TRBD1 matches at 8 bases. The clonotype was recovered from a man aged 18 to 29 who received the YFV17D yellow fever vaccine. The sample consisted of CD4+ T cells sorted from PBMCs, taken 15 days after the yellow fever booster vaccination. The CDR3 protein is CATSDVGQGRETQYF. CDR3 nucleotides: TGTGCCACCAGTGACGTCGGACAGGGTAGAGAGACCCAGTACTTC.